The 17 T cell receptor beta chains presented below share a single source sample, sequenced in a study of T-cell reconstitution after alpha-beta-depleted transplantation in children. Unique molecular identifiers were built into the TCRbeta library. Via MiXCR, TCRdb re-called the PCR reads, giving one row per CDR3 protein. The sample lists 170,000 or so distinct CDR3 sequences; about 6.4% were seen once. This material consisted of PBMCs from the stem cell graft donor, taken from the stem cell graft. These TCRs come from a human donor who donated a stem cell graft to a child with Wiskott-Aldrich syndrome.

The chain combines TRBV15 with TRBJ2-1; D is perhaps TRBD1 (6 bases). Trimming took off 4 bases at V and 0 bases at J, with 10 bases between the two ends. CDR1 and CDR2 (germline): LNHNV, YYDKDF (reference sequence). The length of the CDR3 is 15 residues. CDR3 in DNA: TGTGCCACCAGCACCGAAGGGGGCTCCTACAATGAGCAGTTCTTC. Translating it yields CATSTEGGSYNEQFF.

The chain recombines TRBV3-1 with TRBJ1-3, with no clear D. Trimming left V 1 base short and J 0 bases short, with 7 bases between. Looked up from germline, CDR1 is LGHDT and CDR2 is YNNKEL (reference sequence). The CDR3 contains 15 residues. The CDR3 sequence: CASSQAGVSGNTIYF. The CDR3 DNA is TGTGCCAGCAGCCAAGCAGGAGTCTCTGGAAACACCATATATTTT.

This clonotype was seen ten or more times. This chain uses TRBV20-1 with TRBJ2-5; unclear D gene. CDR3 size: 11 residues. The germline CDR1 and CDR2 sequences are DFQATT and SNEGSKA (reference sequence). V was pared by 0 bases and J by 5 bases, with 4 bases between. CDR3 sequence reads: CSARDYETQYF. As DNA, the CDR3 is TGCAGTGCTAGAGATTATGAGACCCAGTACTTC.

This clonotype was seen only a few times. This chain connects TRBV30 to TRBJ1-6; no definite D call. Trimming stripped 0 bases from V and 10 bases from J, with 13 bases between. From germline, CDR1 is GTSNPN and CDR2 SVGIG (reference sequence). The CDR3 has 14 amino acids. CDR3 in DNA: TGTGCCTGGAGTGTTTTGGGGAAAAAGTCACCCCTCCACTTT. Its protein is CAWSVLGKKSPLHF.

This clonotype was found many times. This chain connects TRBV20-1 to TRBJ1-6; D not resolved. With 0 bases removed from V and 10 bases from J, the gap between germline ends came to 13 bases. The CDR3 has 14 amino acids. CDR1 is DFQATT and CDR2 is SNEGSKA in the germline V gene (reference sequence). CDR3 amino acids: CSARDRREGSPLHF. CDR3 sequence (DNA): TGCAGTGCTAGAGATCGGAGGGAAGGCTCACCCCTCCACTTT.

The J gene is TRBJ2-2, the V gene TRBV24-1; 7 bases fit TRBD1. CDR1 is KGHDR, CDR2 SFDVKD, per germline. The CDR3 spans 16 residues. V shed 2 bases, J shed 1 base, and the junction held 3 bases outside the gene matches. The CDR3 region has the DNA TGTGCCACCAGTGATTCGGGACAGATGAACACCGGGGAGCTGTTTTTT. This translates into CATSDSGQMNTGELFF.

The sample holds a few counts of this clonotype. V usage is TRBV9 and J usage is TRBJ1-2; no definite D call. V shed 0 bases and J shed 8 bases, with 17 bases lying between them. The CDR3 runs to 15 residues. Germline CDR1 SGDLS, CDR2 YYNGEE. In DNA form, the CDR3 reads TGTGCCAGCAGCGTAGCTGGCCAGGAGGGTCGCGGCTACACCTTC. Protein product: CASSVAGQEGRGYTF.

This clonotype was observed a few times. V is TRBV6-5 and J is TRBJ1-1; D is unclear. The CDR3 consists of 15 residues. Germline V gives CDR1 MNHEY, CDR2 SVGAGI. V lost 2 bases to trimming and J lost 1 base, with 11 bases between them. As DNA, the CDR3 is TGTGCCAGCAGTTACACCCTTCAGAAGAACACTGAAGCTTTCTTT. Its translation: CASSYTLQKNTEAFF.

This clonotype was seen a single time. This sequence joins TRBV19 and TRBJ2-7; tentatively, D is TRBD1 (6 bases). The germline CDR1 and CDR2 sequences are LNHDA and SQIVND (reference sequence). V was cut by 3 bases and J by 5 bases, with 14 bases left in between. The CDR3 is 14 residues long. Written as DNA, the CDR3 is TGTGCCAGTAGTATGGTACAGGGTGGCGACGAGCAGTACTTC. Translating gives CASSMVQGGDEQYF.

This clonotype was seen at least ten times. The chain employs TRBV28 and TRBJ1-1; the match to TRBD1 covers 8 bases. The germline V gene encodes CDR1 MDHEN and CDR2 SYDVKM. The CDR3 is 14 residues long. V dropped 6 bases and J dropped 11; count of bases not matched to a gene: 14. The CDR3 loop is CASRAPDRALPAFF. The CDR3 bases are TGTGCCAGCAGGGCCCCGGACAGGGCATTGCCCGCTTTCTTT.

CDR3 in DNA: TGTGCCAGCAGCCACTTGGCAGATACGCAGTATTTT. It yields the protein CASSHLADTQYF. The genes are TRBV3-1 and TRBJ2-3; D call uncertain. The germline CDR1 and CDR2 sequences are LGHDT and YNNKEL (reference sequence). This CDR3 spans 12 amino acids. V lost 3 bases to trimming and J lost 4 bases, with 5 bases between them.

The chain recombines TRBV7-2 with TRBJ2-7; maybe TRBD1 (5 bases). Germline V gives CDR1 SGHTA, CDR2 FQGNSA. The V end lost 2 bases, the J end lost 5 bases, and 13 bases lay between the germline ends. CDR3 size: 14 residues. In DNA, the CDR3 is TGTGCCAGCAGCTTATATCAAGGGGTCCACGAGCAGTACTTC. It translates to CASSLYQGVHEQYF.

There are many counts of this clonotype. CDR3 nucleotide sequence: TGTGCCAGCAATCGACGGCTGGTGGCTGGGGCCAACGTCCTGACTTTC. Its protein is CASNRRLVAGANVLTF. The J gene is TRBJ2-6, the V gene TRBV6-5; D is uncertain. This CDR3 has 16 residues. V dropped 7 bases and J dropped 2 bases, with 15 bases sitting between them. Germline CDR1 reads MNHEY; CDR2 reads SVGAGI.

This clonotype was counted a single time. The chain is built from TRBV30 and TRBJ2-7; 7 bases agree with TRBD1. V was pared by 2 bases and J by 4 bases, with 5 bases of the junction left unmatched. This CDR3 has 13 amino acids. Germline V lookup: CDR1 GTSNPN, CDR2 SVGIG (reference sequence). This CDR3 reads CAWSRGTVYEQYF. DNA of the CDR3: TGTGCCTGGAGTAGGGGGACAGTTTACGAGCAGTACTTC.

This clonotype was counted only a few times. This sequence joins TRBV11-3 and TRBJ2-7, with 14 bases that match TRBD2. V was pared by 5 bases and J by 3 bases, with 3 bases of the junction left unmatched. CDR1 and CDR2 from the germline V gene are SGHNT and YENEEA. CDR3 length equals 15 residues. The CDR3 loop reads CASSPGLAGGYEQYF. For the CDR3, the DNA is TGTGCCAGCAGCCCCGGACTAGCGGGAGGCTACGAGCAGTACTTC.

This clonotype was observed many times. The chain's CDR3 is CASATGLGRNTEAFF. CDR3 sequence (DNA): TGCGCCAGCGCAACAGGGCTGGGAAGGAACACTGAAGCTTTCTTT. V and J are TRBV5-1 and TRBJ1-1, with a weak D call TRBD1 (6 bases). Trimming removed 7 bases at V and 1 base at J, with 17 bases between. CDR1 and CDR2 from the germline V gene are SGHRS and YFSETQ. This CDR3 region has 15 residues.

This clonotype appeared many times. The V and J genes are TRBV5-6 and TRBJ1-2, with TRBD1 as a possible D gene (5 bases). CDR1 SGHDT and CDR2 YYEEEE come from the germline V gene. V lost 3 bases, J lost 7 bases, and 10 bases lay in between. The CDR3 has 12 residues. The CDR3 DNA reads as TGTGCCAGCAGCTCGCAGGGCCCTGGCTACACCTTC. Translation: CASSSQGPGYTF.